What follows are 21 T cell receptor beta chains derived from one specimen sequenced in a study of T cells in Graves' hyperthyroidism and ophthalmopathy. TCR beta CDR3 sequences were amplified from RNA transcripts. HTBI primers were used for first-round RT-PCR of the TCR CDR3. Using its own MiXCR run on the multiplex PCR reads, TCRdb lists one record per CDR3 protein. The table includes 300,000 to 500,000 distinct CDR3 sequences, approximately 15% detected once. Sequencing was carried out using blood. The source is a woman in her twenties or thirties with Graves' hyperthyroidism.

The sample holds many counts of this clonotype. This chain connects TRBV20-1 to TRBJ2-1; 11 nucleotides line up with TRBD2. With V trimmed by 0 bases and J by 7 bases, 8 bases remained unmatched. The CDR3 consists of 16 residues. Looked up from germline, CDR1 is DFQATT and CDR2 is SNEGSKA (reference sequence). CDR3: CSARDLRPSGRNEQFF. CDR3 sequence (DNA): TGCAGTGCTAGAGATCTACGGCCTAGCGGGAGGAATGAGCAGTTCTTC.

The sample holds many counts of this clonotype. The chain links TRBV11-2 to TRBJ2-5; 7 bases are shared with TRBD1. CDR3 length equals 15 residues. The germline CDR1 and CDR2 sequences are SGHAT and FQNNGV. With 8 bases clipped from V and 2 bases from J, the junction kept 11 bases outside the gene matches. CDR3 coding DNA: TGTGCCAGCCAACGGACAGGAAAAGGGCAAGAGACCCAGTACTTC. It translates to CASQRTGKGQETQYF.

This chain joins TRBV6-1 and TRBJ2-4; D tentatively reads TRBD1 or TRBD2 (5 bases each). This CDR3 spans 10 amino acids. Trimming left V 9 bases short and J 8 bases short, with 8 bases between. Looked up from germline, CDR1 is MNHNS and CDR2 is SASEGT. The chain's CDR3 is CASGTHIQYF. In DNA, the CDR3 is TGTGCCAGTGGGACGCACATTCAGTACTTC.

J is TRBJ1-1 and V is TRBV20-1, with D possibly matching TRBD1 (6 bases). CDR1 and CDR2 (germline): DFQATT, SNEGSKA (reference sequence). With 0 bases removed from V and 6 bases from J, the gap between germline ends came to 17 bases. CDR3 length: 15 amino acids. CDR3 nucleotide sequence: TGCAGTGCTAGAGATCTCAGGGGCGCTTGGTCTGAAGCTTTCTTT. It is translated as CSARDLRGAWSEAFF.

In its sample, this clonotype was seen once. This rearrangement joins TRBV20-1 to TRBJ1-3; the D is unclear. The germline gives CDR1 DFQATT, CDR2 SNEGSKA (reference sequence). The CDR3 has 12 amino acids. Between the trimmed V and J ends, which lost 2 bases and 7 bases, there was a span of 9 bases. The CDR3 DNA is TGCAGTGCTAGATCCCCCAGGAACACCATATATTTT. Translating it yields CSARSPRNTIYF.

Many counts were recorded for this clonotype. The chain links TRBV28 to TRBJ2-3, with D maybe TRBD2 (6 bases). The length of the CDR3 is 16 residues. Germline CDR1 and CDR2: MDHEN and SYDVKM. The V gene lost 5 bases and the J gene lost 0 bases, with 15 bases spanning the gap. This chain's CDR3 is CASSPPISGSTDTQYF. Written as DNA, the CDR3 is TGTGCCAGCAGTCCCCCTATCAGCGGGAGCACAGATACGCAGTATTTT.

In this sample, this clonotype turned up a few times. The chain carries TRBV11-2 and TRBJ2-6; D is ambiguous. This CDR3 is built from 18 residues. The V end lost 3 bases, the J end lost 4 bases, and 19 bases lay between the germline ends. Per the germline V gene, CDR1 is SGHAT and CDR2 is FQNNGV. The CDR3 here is CASSLNGALLTGANVLTF. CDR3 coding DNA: TGTGCCAGCAGCTTGAACGGAGCTCTATTGACAGGGGCCAACGTCCTGACTTTC. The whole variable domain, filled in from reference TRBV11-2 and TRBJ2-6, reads EAGVAQSPRYKIIEKRQSVAFWCNPISGHATLYWYQQILGQGPKLLIQFQNNGVVDDSQLPKDRFSAERLKGVDSTLKIQPAKLEDSAVYLCASSLNGALLTGANVLTFGAGSRLTVL.

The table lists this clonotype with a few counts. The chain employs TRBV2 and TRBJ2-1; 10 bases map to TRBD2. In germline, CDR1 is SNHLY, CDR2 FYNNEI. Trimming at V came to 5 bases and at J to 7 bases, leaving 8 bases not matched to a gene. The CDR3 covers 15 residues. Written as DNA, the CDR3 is TGTGCCAGCAGTCCAGGGACTAGCGAGAAAAATGAGCAGTTCTTC. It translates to CASSPGTSEKNEQFF.

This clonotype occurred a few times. CDR3 in DNA: TGTGCCTGGAAAACAGGGCCGGACAATTCACCCCTCCACTTT. Translating gives CAWKTGPDNSPLHF. The chain carries TRBV30 and TRBJ1-6; possibly TRBD1 for D (6 bases). The CDR3 spans 14 residues. Between the trimmed V and J ends, which lost 4 bases and 7 bases, there was a span of 14 bases. CDR1 and CDR2 from the germline V gene are GTSNPN and SVGIG (reference sequence).

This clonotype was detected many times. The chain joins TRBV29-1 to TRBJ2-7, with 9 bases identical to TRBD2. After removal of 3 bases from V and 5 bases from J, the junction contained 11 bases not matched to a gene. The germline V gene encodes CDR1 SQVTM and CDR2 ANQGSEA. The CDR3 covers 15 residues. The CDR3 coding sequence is TGCAGCGTTGAGACACTAGCGGGCGGTGGGAACGAGCAGTACTTC. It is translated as CSVETLAGGGNEQYF.

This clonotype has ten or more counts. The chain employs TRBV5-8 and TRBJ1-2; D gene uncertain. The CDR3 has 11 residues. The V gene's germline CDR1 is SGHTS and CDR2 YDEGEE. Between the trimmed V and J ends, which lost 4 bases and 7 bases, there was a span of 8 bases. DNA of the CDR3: TGTGCCAGCAGCCTGGGTAGTGGCTACACCTTC. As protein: CASSLGSGYTF.

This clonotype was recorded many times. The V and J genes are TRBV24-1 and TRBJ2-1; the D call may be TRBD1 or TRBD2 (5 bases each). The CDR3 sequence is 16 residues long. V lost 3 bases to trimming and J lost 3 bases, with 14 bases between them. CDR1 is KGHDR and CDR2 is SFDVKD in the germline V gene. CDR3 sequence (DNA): TGTGCCACCAGTGATCCAACCGGGACCGTCTACAATGAGCAGTTCTTC. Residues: CATSDPTGTVYNEQFF.

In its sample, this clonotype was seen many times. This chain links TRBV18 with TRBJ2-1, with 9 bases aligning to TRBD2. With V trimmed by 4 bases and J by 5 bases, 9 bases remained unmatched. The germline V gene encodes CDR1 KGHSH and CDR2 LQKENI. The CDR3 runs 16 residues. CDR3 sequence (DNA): TGTGCCAGCTCACTTTCCGGGACTAGCCGTCACAATGAGCAGTTCTTC. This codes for CASSLSGTSRHNEQFF.

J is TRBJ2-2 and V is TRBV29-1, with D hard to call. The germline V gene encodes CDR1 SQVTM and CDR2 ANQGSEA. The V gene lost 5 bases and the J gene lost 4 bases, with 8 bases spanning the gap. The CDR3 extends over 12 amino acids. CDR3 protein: CSVKGGTGELFF. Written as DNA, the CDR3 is TGCAGCGTTAAGGGTGGCACCGGGGAGCTGTTTTTT.

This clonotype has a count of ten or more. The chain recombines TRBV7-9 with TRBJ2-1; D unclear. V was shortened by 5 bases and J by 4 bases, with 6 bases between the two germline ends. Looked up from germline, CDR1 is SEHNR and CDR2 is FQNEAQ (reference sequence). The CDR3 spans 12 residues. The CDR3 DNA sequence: TGTGCCAGCAGCCTGAATTACAATGAGCAGTTCTTC. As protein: CASSLNYNEQFF.

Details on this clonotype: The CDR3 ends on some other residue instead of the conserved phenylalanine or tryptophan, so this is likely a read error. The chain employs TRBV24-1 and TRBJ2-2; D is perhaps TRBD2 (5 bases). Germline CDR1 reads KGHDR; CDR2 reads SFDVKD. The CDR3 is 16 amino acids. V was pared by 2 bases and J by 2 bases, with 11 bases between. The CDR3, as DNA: TGTGCCACCAGTGATTCCGGGGTGACTAACACCGGGGAGCTGTTTTCT. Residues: CATSDSGVTNTGELFS.

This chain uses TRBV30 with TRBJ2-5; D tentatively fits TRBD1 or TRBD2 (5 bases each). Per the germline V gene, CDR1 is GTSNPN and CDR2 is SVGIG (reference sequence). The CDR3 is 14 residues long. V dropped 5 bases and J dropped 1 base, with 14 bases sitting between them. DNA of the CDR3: TGTGCCTGGGGTGGGGCGGGCATCCAAGAGACCCAGTACTTC. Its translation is CAWGGAGIQETQYF. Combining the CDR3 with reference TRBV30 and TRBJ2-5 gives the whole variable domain SQTIHQWPATLVQPVGSPLSLECTVEGTSNPNLYWYRQAAGRGLQLLFYSVGIGQISSEVPQNLSASRPQDRQFILSSKKLLLSDSGFYLCAWGGAGIQETQYFGPGTRLLVL.

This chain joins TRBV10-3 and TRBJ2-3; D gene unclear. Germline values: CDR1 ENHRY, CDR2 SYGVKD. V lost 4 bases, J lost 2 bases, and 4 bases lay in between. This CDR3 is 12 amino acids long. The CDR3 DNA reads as TGTGCCATCAGTGGAATCACAGATACGCAGTATTTT. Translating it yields CAISGITDTQYF.

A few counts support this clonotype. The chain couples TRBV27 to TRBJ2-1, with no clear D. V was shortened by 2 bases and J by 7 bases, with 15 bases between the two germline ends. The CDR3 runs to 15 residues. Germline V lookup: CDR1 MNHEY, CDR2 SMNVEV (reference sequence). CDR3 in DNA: TGTGCCAGCAGTTTACTAGGGCCCGTTGGGAATGAGCAGTTCTTC. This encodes CASSLLGPVGNEQFF.

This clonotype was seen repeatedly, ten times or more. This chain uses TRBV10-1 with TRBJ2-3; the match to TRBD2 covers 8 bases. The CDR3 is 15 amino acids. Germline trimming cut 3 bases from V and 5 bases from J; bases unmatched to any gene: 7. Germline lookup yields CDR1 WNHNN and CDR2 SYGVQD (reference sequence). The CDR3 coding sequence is TGCGCCAGCAGTGACCGAGCGGGGGCCCGAGATACGCAGTATTTT. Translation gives CASSDRAGARDTQYF.

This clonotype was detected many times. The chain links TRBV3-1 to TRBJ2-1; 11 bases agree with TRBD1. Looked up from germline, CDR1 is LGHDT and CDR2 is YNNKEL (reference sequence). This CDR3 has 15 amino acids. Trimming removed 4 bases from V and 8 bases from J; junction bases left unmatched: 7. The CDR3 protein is CASSPRDRGVDEQFF. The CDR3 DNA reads TGTGCCAGCAGCCCTCGGGACAGGGGGGTCGATGAGCAGTTCTTC.